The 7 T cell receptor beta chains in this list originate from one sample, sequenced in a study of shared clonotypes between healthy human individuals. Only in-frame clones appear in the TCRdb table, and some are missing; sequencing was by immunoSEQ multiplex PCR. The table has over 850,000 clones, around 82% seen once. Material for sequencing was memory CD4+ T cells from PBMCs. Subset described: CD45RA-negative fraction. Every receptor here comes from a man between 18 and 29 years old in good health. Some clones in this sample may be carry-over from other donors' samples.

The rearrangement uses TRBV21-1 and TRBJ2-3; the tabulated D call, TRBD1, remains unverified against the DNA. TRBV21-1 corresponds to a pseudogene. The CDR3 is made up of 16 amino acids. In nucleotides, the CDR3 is TGTGCCAGCAGCAAAGGCAACAGGGGTGGCACAGATACGCAGTATTTT. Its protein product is CASSKGNRGGTDTQYF.

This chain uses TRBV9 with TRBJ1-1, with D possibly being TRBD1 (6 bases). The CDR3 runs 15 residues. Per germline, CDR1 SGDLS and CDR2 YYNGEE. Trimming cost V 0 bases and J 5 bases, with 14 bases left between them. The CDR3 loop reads CASSVVSGGRTEAFF. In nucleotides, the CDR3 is TGTGCCAGCAGCGTAGTATCCGGGGGGCGGACTGAAGCTTTCTTT. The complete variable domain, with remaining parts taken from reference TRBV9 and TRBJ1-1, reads DSGVTQTPKHLITATGQRVTLRCSPRSGDLSVYWYQQSLDQGLQFLIQYYNGEERAKGNILERFSAQQFPDLHSELNLSSLELGDSALYFCASSVVSGGRTEAFFGQGTRLTVV.

Here the CDR3 reads CASSFFTGLADKFDTQYF. CDR3 DNA: TGTGCCAGCAGCTTCTTCACCGGACTAGCGGATAAATTTGATACGCAGTATTTT. The chain is built from TRBV7-2 and TRBJ2-3; 10 positions agree with TRBD2. J was trimmed by 6 bases and V by 3 bases; bases with no gene match: 15. CDR3 length: 18 residues. Germline CDR1 and CDR2: SGHTA and FQGNSA.

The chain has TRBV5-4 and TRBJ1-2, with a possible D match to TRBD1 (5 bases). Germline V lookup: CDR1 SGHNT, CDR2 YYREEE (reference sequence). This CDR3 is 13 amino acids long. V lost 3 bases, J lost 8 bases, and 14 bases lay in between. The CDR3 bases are TGTGCCAGCAGCTCCAACCCAGGGTCGGGCTACACCTTC. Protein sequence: CASSSNPGSGYTF.

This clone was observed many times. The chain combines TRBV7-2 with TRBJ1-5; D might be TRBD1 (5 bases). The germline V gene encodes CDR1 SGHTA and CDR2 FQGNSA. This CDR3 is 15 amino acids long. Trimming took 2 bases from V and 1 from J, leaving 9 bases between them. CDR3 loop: CASSLLGGSNQPQHF. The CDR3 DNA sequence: TGTGCCAGCAGCTTACTGGGGGGGAGCAATCAGCCCCAGCATTTT.

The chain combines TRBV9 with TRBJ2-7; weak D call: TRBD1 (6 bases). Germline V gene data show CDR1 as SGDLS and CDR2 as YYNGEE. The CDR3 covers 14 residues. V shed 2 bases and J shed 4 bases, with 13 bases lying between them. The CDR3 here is CASSVEDREYEQYF. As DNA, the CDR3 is TGTGCCAGCAGCGTCGAGGACAGAGAATACGAGCAGTACTTC.

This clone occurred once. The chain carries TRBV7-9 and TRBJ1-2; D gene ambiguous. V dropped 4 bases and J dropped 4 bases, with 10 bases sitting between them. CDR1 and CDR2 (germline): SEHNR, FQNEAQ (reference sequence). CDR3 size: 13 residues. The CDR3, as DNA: TGTGCCAGCAGCTGGGGAGAGGGCTATGGCTACACCTTC. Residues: CASSWGEGYGYTF.